The present TCR beta chain was sequenced within a study of shared clonotypes between healthy human individuals. Study-wide background: A donor's plate count was three for CD4 naive and three for CD4 memory; CD8 naive had two and CD8 memory one.

Germline loops: CDR1 SGHAT, CDR2 FQNNGV. The CDR3 runs 14 residues. V shed 3 bases and J shed 5 bases, with 12 bases lying between them. Worth noting for this clone: Antigen specificity is unknown.

The study's findings and limits: Clonotypes not shared had lower generation probabilities than those common to all four donors.

The CD4+ fraction was divided into a CD45RA+ naive subset and a CD45RA-negative memory subset. 150 to 250 ng DNA, tens of thousands of T cell genomes, went into each sorted-subset replicate PCR. The method was immunoSEQ multiplex PCR; TCRdb's version includes in-frame clones alone and lacks a portion of them. The sample has some 2,100,000 clones, approximately 94% seen once. The genes are TRBV11-2 and TRBJ2-3; no definite D call. The sequenced material came from naive CD4+ T cells sorted from blood. Subset given: CD45RA+ positively selected. This receptor was identified in a man between 18 and 35 years old in good health. The CDR3 spells CASSLLYFGDTQYF. CDR3 coding DNA: TGTGCCAGCAGCTTGCTATATTTCGGAGATACGCAGTATTTT.